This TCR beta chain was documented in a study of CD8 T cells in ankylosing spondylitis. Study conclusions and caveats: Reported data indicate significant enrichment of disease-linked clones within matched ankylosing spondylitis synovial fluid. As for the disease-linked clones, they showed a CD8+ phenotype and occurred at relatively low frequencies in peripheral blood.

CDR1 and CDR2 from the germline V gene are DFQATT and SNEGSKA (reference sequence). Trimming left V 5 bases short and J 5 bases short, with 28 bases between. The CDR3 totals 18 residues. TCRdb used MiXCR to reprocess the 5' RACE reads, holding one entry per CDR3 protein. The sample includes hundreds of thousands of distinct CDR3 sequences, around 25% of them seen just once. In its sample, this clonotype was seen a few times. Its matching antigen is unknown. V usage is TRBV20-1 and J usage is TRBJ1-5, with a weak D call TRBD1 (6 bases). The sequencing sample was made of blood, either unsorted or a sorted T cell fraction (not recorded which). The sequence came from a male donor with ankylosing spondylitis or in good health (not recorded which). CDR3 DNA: TGCAGTGCTCTCAAACTACAGGGAGGAAGCGCTGTGGATCAGCCCCAGCATTTT. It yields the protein CSALKLQGGSAVDQPQHF.